One and the same sample provided the 12 T cell receptor beta chains below, sequenced in a study of tissue T cells after allogeneic stem cell transplantation. Sequencing used immunoSEQ multiplex PCR; TCRdb keeps in-frame clones, though not all of them. This table holds about 48,000 clones, 73% found once. Sequenced material: sorted cells pooled from one or two spleens. Receptor source: a pool of C57BL/6 mice in good health.

On this clone itself: The genes and germline here are from mouse. The read ends 1 residue before the CDR3 terminus; that terminus is restored from the germline J gene. The chain employs TRBV13-1 and TRBJ2-1; unclear D gene. The germline gives CDR1 NSHNY, CDR2 SYGAGN. CDR3 length: 12 residues. V dropped 2 bases and J dropped 10 bases, with 10 bases sitting between them. Partial CDR3 DNA: TGTGCCAGCAGTGAAAACTCCCACGAGCAGTTC. It encodes CASSENSHEQF. The whole CDR3 sequence reads CASSENSHEQFF.

In regard to this clone: Gene names are the mouse ones. The sequence runs out 1 residue before the end of the CDR3; the remainder is reconstructed from the germline J gene. The V and J genes are TRBV2 and TRBJ2-3; 10 bases agree with TRBD1. This CDR3 has 17 residues. After removal of 4 bases from V and 0 bases from J, the junction contained 7 bases not matched to a gene. Germline-derived CDR1 and CDR2 are LGHNA and YSYQKL. This CDR3 reads CASSRPTGGSSAETLYF. Partial CDR3 DNA: TGTGCCAGCAGCCGCCCGACAGGGGGCTCTAGTGCAGAAACGCTGTAT.

To note about this clone: The gene names here belong to mouse. The missing CDR3 end, 1 residue past where the read stops, is filled in from the germline J gene. Other nucleotide sequences from this sample produce the same CDR3. J is TRBJ2-1 and V is TRBV2; no clear D. V lost 0 bases, J lost 4 bases, and 4 bases lay in between. CDR1 is LGHNA and CDR2 is YSYQKL in the germline V gene. CDR3 length: 13 residues. Incomplete CDR3 DNA: TGTGCCAGCAGCCAAGAAGGGTATGCTGAGCAGTTC. This encodes CASSQEGYAEQF. The CDR3 in full is CASSQEGYAEQFF.

As concerns this clone: Germline and genes: mouse. The CDR3 extends 1 residue past the end of the read, so its final part is completed from the germline J gene. The V gene is TRBV3, the J gene TRBJ2-7; tentative D call: TRBD2 (6 bases). The CDR3 spans 12 residues. Deletions cut 4 bases from V and 7 bases from J, with 11 bases between. Germline V gene lookup returns CDR1 SNHLY and CDR2 FYNGKV (reference sequence). CDR3 sequence reads: CASSYGGGEQYF. CDR3 DNA, as far as it was read: TGTGCCAGCAGCTATGGGGGAGGAGAACAGTAC.

A word on this clone: These gene names are mouse names. The CDR3 end is not reached by the read, which stops 1 residue before it; the germline J gene fills it in. The genes are TRBV13-1 and TRBJ2-5; 9 bases agree with TRBD1. This CDR3 has 12 residues. V was pared by 5 bases and J by 6 bases, with 1 base of the junction left unmatched. Germline loops: CDR1 NSHNY, CDR2 SYGAGN. The covered CDR3 bases are TGTGCCAGCAGAGACAGGGGGGACACCCAGTAC. It is translated as CASRDRGDTQY. The whole CDR3 sequence reads CASRDRGDTQYF.

With regard to this clone: Germline and genes here are mouse. The read gets to within 1 residue of the CDR3 end, and the germline J gene fills in the rest. The chain is built from TRBV2 and TRBJ1-1; no firm D call. V was pared by 0 bases and J by 0 bases, with 8 bases between. The CDR3 loop spans 15 amino acids. The germline gives CDR1 LGHNA, CDR2 YSYQKL. The CDR3 spells CASSQEDGANTEVFF. The CDR3 DNA, read in part, is TGTGCCAGCAGCCAAGAGGATGGGGCAAACACAGAAGTCTTC.

As to this clone: Mouse germline and gene names are used. The CDR3 end lies 1 residue beyond the end of the read and is filled in from the germline J gene. V is TRBV13-2 and J is TRBJ1-4; no clear D gene. The germline V and J ends were trimmed by 5 bases and 7 bases, with 6 bases remaining between them. The germline V gene has CDR1 NNHNN and CDR2 SYGAGS (reference sequence). The CDR3 totals 11 residues. The part of the CDR3 DNA that was read is TGTGCCAGCGGGGAGGGCGAAAGATTATTT. Its protein product is CASGEGERLF. The whole CDR3 is CASGEGERLFF.

Remarks on this clone: Genes here carry mouse names. Read data end 1 residue before the CDR3 end; the end is taken from the germline J gene. This chain uses TRBV20 with TRBJ2-5; D possibly uses TRBD1 or TRBD2 (5 bases each). There are 12 residues in the CDR3. Trimming took off 1 base at V and 6 bases at J, with 8 bases between the two ends. Germline V gene lookup returns CDR1 GFQATS and CDR2 STVNSAI. CDR3 in amino acids: CGARGGMDTQYF. The sequenced CDR3 bases are TGTGGTGCTAGGGGGGGGATGGACACCCAGTAC.

In its sample, this clone was seen a few times. The gene names given are mouse names. The read terminates 1 residue ahead of where the CDR3 ends, so the germline J gene completes it. This chain joins TRBV12-2 and TRBJ1-5; no clear D gene. Germline CDR1 reads SGHLS; CDR2 reads HYDKME. V was clipped by 0 bases and J by 6 bases, with 8 bases between them. The CDR3 runs 13 residues. The DNA read from the CDR3 is TGTGCCAGCTCTCTCGAAGGGTTCCAGGCTCCGCTT. Translated: CASSLEGFQAPL. The CDR3 in full is CASSLEGFQAPLF.

For this clone: Mouse germline and gene names are used. The read comes to an end 1 residue before the CDR3 does, leaving the germline J gene to fill in the end. The same CDR3 is also encoded by other DNA sequences in this sample. The chain has TRBV5 and TRBJ1-4; D is uncertain. The germline gives CDR1 LGHNA, CDR2 YNLKQL (reference sequence). The V end was cut by 0 bases, the J end by 4 bases, with 3 bases between. The CDR3 extends over 13 amino acids. CDR3 DNA (partial): TGTGCCAGCAGCCAAGAGGGCAACGAAAGATTATTT. Amino acids: CASSQEGNERLF. The complete CDR3 sequence is CASSQEGNERLFF.

Remarks on this clone: Gene names follow the mouse nomenclature. Sequencing ends 1 residue short of the CDR3 end; the germline J gene provides the rest. The chain recombines TRBV12-1 with TRBJ2-7; 9 nucleotides match TRBD1. Trimming at V came to 8 bases and at J to 2 bases, leaving 6 bases not matched to a gene. The CDR3 sequence is 13 residues long. Germline CDR1 is SGHSN and CDR2 is HYEKVE. CDR3 sequence: CAIPGQGPYEQYF. The sequenced part of the CDR3 DNA is TGTGCCATTCCGGGACAGGGCCCCTATGAACAGTAC. The full variable domain, with the rest looked up from reference TRBV12-1 and TRBJ2-7, is DSGVVQSPRHIIKEKGGRSVLTCIPISGHSNVVWYQQTLGKELKFLIQHYEKVERDKGFLPSRFSVQQFDDYHSEMNMSALELEDSAMYFCAIPGQGPYEQYFGPGTRLTVL.

On this clone: The genes are named according to mouse. The read finishes 1 residue shy of the CDR3 end, and the germline J gene is used to complete it. This sequence joins TRBV13-1 and TRBJ2-3; 10 nucleotides match TRBD2. The CDR3 is made up of 15 amino acids. The germline gives CDR1 NSHNY, CDR2 SYGAGN. The ends lost 1 base at V and 2 bases at J; junction bases unmatched: 1. CDR3 bases read: TGTGCCAGCAGTGATACTGGGGGGGATGCAGAAACGCTGTAT. It specifies CASSDTGGDAETLY. The whole CDR3 reads CASSDTGGDAETLYF.